This T cell receptor (beta chain) appears in the sequencing data of a study of CD8 T cells in ankylosing spondylitis. About this clonotype: Its antigen is still unknown.

TCRdb re-derived calls from the 5' RACE reads in MiXCR, one entry per CDR3 protein. The table records around 39,000 distinct CDR3 sequences, 16% of them present only once. Regarding the study as a whole: According to the report, clones linked to the disease were significantly enriched in matched synovial fluid samples taken from ankylosing spondylitis patients.

The CDR3 is 13 amino acids. V was clipped by 4 bases and J by 10 bases, with 15 bases between them. Germline assignment: CDR1 SGHRS and CDR2 YFSETQ. The TCR originated in a male donor with ankylosing spondylitis or in good health (not recorded which). The chain couples TRBV5-1 to TRBJ2-1; D is possibly TRBD1 or TRBD2 (5 bases each). What was sequenced was blood. The CDR3 is CASSPGPNAEQFF. CDR3 in DNA: TGCGCCAGCAGCCCGGGACCTAACGCGGAGCAGTTCTTC.